This T cell receptor (beta chain) was identified in a study of cytotoxic CD8 clonotypes in ibrutinib-treated CLL. The data were produced by immunoSEQ multiplex PCR, yet TCRdb's version contains in-frame clones alone and is incomplete. The data contain approximately 160,000 clones, around nine tenths of them singletons. Genomic DNA in a quantity of roughly 2 micrograms was derived from cryopreserved PBMCs for TCR beta libraries. The TCR was taken from a human donor with chronic lymphocytic leukemia. Sequencing used PBMCs, obtained at disease progression, from a patient treated with ibrutinib.

In DNA, the CDR3 is TGTGCCAGCACCCGCCATACAGGGGACTATGGCTACACCTTC. Protein product: CASTRHTGDYGYTF. The chain carries TRBV6-5 and TRBJ1-2; 7 nucleotides match TRBD1. With 7 bases clipped from V and 3 bases from J, the junction kept 8 bases outside the gene matches. Germline V CDR1 and CDR2: MNHEY, SVGAGI. The length of the CDR3 is 14 residues.